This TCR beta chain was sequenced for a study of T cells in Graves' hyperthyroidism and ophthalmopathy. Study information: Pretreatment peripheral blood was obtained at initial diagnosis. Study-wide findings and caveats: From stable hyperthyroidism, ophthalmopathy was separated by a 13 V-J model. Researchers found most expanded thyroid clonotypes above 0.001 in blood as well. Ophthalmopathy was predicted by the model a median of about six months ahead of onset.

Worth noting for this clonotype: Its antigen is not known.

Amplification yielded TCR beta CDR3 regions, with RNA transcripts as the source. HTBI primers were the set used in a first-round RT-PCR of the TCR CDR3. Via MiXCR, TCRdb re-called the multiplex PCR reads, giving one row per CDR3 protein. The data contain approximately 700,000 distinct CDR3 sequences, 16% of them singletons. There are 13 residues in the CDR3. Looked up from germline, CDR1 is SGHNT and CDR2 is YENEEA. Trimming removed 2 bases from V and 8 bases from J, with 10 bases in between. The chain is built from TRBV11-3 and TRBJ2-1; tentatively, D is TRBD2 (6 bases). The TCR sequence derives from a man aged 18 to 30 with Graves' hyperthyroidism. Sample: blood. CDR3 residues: CASSLRESYEQFF. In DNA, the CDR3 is TGTGCCAGCAGCTTACGGGAGTCCTATGAGCAGTTCTTC.